This is a list of T cell receptor beta chains from one sample in a study of early T cells in non-severe SARS-CoV-2 infection. In TCRdb, the 5' RACE reads were re-called with MiXCR into one record per CDR3 protein. The table has tens of thousands of distinct CDR3 sequences, roughly 10% seen once. The sequences come from whole blood, collected at baseline. The receptors shown here come from an adult who was a healthcare worker with PCR-confirmed SARS-CoV-2 infection or an uninfected control (not recorded which). Both conserved end residues are part of each CDR3. The order of the fields is D gene, clone size, V gene, J gene, CDR3 DNA, CDR3 protein. A D gene is named only where the DNA matches it firmly. Part of the rows lack a size; the others show once, few, many or a class for expanded clones.

NA	NA	TRBV5-1	TRBJ1-1	TGCGCCAGCAGCTCGGGAGACAGGACGGGCACTGAAGTTTTCTTT	CASSSGDRTGTEVFF
NA	NA	TRBV4-3	TRBJ1-3	TGCGCCAGCAGCCAGGCACCAGGAAACACCATATATTTT	CASSQAPGNTIYF
NA	many	TRBV28	TRBJ2-1	TGTCCCCAGACAGGCCGTAAAGTGGATGAGCAGTTCTTC	CPQTGRKVDEQFF
NA	NA	TRBV7-9	TRBJ2-7	TGTGCCAGCAGCTTAGATGCAGGGATCCACGAGCAGTACTTC	CASSLDAGIHEQYF
NA	few	TRBV12-3/TRBV12-4	TRBJ1-6	TGTGCCAGCAGTTCTCGGGACGGGGTGTCACCCCTCCACTTT	CASSSRDGVSPLHF
TRBD1	NA	TRBV11-2	TRBJ2-1	TGTGCCAGCAGCATACCGGGACAGGGGAATGAGCAGTTCTTC	CASSIPGQGNEQFF
NA	many	TRBV25-1	TRBJ2-3	TGTGCCAGCAGTGATGCAGGGTCGGCAGATACGCAGTATTTT	CASSDAGSADTQYF
NA	many	TRBV7-9	TRBJ2-7	TGTGCCAGCAGCTCCTGGGCAACCCCTGGCGAGCAGTACTTC	CASSSWATPGEQYF
TRBD2	NA	TRBV11-2	TRBJ2-1	TGTGCCAGCAGCTTATGGGAGGGGCGGAATGAGCAGTTCTTC	CASSLWEGRNEQFF
NA	NA	TRBV11-2	TRBJ1-3	TGTGCCAGCAGCTCCAATGCCGGTGGAAACACCATATATTTT	CASSSNAGGNTIYF
NA	few	TRBV27	TRBJ2-2	TGTGCCAGCAGTGTGGGACGGTGCACCGGGGAGCTGTTTTTT	CASSVGRCTGELFF
NA	few	TRBV11-2	TRBJ2-5	TGTGCCAGCAGCTGGACAGTCCAAGAGACCCAGTACTTC	CASSWTVQETQYF
TRBD1	few	TRBV20-1	TRBJ2-2	TGCAGTGCTCCGGACAGGCGAAACACCGGGGAGCTGTTTTTT	CSAPDRRNTGELFF
NA	NA	TRBV12-5	TRBJ2-2	TGTGCTAGTGGTGACAGAGGGACCGGGGAGCTGTTTTTT	CASGDRGTGELFF
NA	NA	TRBV5-1	TRBJ2-5	TGCGCCAGCAGCTCCGGCTTACTAGCAACAGAGACCCAGTACTTC	CASSSGLLATETQYF
NA	NA	TRBV19	TRBJ2-1	TGTGCCAGTAGTATTACCCAGGTCTCCTACAATGAGCAGTTCTTC	CASSITQVSYNEQFF
TRBD2	few	TRBV20-1	TRBJ2-3	TGCAGTGCTTTTCTTAGCGGGAGCAATACGCAGTATTTT	CSAFLSGSNTQYF
NA	NA	TRBV4-3	TRBJ2-2	TGCGCCAGCAGCCTGGACATTGGGGGGATAACCGGGGAGCTGTTTTTT	CASSLDIGGITGELFF